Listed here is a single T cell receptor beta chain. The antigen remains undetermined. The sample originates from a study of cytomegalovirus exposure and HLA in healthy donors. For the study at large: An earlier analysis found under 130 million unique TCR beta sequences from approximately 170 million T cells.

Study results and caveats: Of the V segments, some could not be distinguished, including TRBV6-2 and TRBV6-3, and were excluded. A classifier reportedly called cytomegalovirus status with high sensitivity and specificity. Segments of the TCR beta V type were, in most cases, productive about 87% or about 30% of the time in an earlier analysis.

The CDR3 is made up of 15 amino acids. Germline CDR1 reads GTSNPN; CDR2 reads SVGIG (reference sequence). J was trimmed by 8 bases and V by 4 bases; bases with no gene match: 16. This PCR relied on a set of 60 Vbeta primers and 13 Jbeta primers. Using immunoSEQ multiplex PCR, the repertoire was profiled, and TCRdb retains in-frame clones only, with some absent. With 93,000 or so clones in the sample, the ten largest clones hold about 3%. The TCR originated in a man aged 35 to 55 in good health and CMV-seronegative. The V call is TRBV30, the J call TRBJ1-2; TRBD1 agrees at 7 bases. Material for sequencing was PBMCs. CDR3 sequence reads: CAWKKRAGGGGGYTF. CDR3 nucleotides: TGTGCCTGGAAGAAAAGGGCAGGGGGAGGTGGAGGCTACACCTTC. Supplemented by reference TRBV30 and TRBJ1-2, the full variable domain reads SQTIHQWPATLVQPVGSPLSLECTVEGTSNPNLYWYRQAAGRGLQLLFYSVGIGQISSEVPQNLSASRPQDRQFILSSKKLLLSDSGFYLCAWKKRAGGGGGYTFGSGTRLTVV.